This is a list of T cell receptor beta chains from one sample in a study of blood T cell repertoires in COVID-19. Clones were sequenced by immunoSEQ multiplex PCR, and TCRdb holds only the in-frame ones, with some missing. Of fewer than 300,000 clones in the sample, approximately 90% were seen once. Material: PBMCs or T cells enriched from blood (not recorded which). These receptors all stem from a woman aged 40-49 years with acute COVID-19. CDR3s include the opening cysteine and the closing phenylalanine or tryptophan. The D gene is left open where the match is weak. Expanded clones are given a class, and other clones once, few, many or no size at all.

d_gene	len	v_gene	abundance	j_gene	CDR3aa	CDR3nt
-	14	TRBV7-2	-	TRBJ1-2	CASSQEVGGYGYTF	TGTGCCAGCAGCCAGGAGGTGGGCGGCTATGGCTACACCTTC
-	13	TRBV5-1	-	TRBJ1-5	CASSLIPREPQHF	TGCGCCAGCAGCTTGATTCCCCGAGAGCCCCAGCATTTT
-	15	TRBV5-6	-	TRBJ1-3	CASSFTESSGNTIYF	TGTGCCAGCAGCTTCACAGAGAGCTCTGGAAACACCATATATTTT
-	11	TRBV4-1	-	TRBJ1-1	CASSQQGLAFF	TGCGCCAGCAGCCAGCAGGGGCTGGCTTTCTTT
-	13	TRBV5-1	-	TRBJ1-2	CASSLVGENGYTF	TGCGCCAGCAGCTTGGTAGGGGAAAATGGCTACACCTTC
TRBD1	15	TRBV15	-	TRBJ1-4	CATSRSYGQGEKLFF	TGTGCCACCAGCAGATCTTATGGACAGGGGGAAAAACTGTTTTTT
-	15	TRBV4-1	-	TRBJ2-1	CASSPAGQPKNEQFF	TGCGCCAGCAGCCCGGCGGGACAGCCTAAAAATGAGCAGTTCTTC
TRBD1	16	TRBV4-3	-	TRBJ1-6	CASSQSWTGDNSPLHF	TGCGCCAGCAGCCAATCCTGGACAGGGGATAATTCACCCCTCCACTTT
-	14	TRBV5-1	once	TRBJ2-7	CASSLRTPDYEQYF	TGCGCCAGCAGCTTAAGGACACCCGATTACGAGCAGTACTTC
-	13	TRBV6-5	-	TRBJ2-5	CASIETPSQAQYF	TGTGCCAGCATCGAAACCCCTTCACAGGCCCAGTACTTC
TRBD2	15	TRBV18	-	TRBJ2-3	CASRLERGFTDTQYF	TGTGCCAGCCGCCTCGAGCGGGGGTTCACAGATACGCAGTATTTT
-	14	TRBV5-1	-	TRBJ1-6	CASSLKGENSPLHF	TGCGCCAGCAGCTTGAAAGGGGAAAATTCACCCCTCCACTTT
-	18	TRBV18	-	TRBJ1-4	CASSRTWWKHATNEKLFF	TGTGCCAGCTCACGGACTTGGTGGAAGCATGCAACTAATGAAAAACTGTTTTTT
TRBD2	16	TRBV18	-	TRBJ2-1	CASSPGLAGTYNEQFF	TGTGCCAGCTCACCGGGACTAGCGGGAACCTACAATGAGCAGTTCTTC
-	13	TRBV12-3/TRBV12-4	-	TRBJ2-1	CASSRGLHNEQFF	TGTGCCAGCAGTCGGGGACTCCACAATGAGCAGTTCTTC
-	15	TRBV7-9	-	TRBJ1-5	CASSVTGQFNQPQHF	TGTGCCAGCAGCGTCACCGGACAGTTTAATCAGCCCCAGCATTTT